These T cell receptor beta chains were read from a single sample in a study of cytomegalovirus exposure and HLA in healthy donors. TCRdb keeps only in-frame clones here, not all; method: immunoSEQ multiplex PCR. Here the sample spans approximately 190,000 clones, approximately 78% being singletons. Sequencing was carried out using PBMCs. These receptors were collected from a woman aged 18-29 years in good health and CMV-seronegative. The CDR3 runs from the conserved cysteine through the conserved F or W. A D gene is named only where the DNA matches it firmly. Size is omitted from some rows. Given values are once, few, many or a class for expanded clones.

J: TRBJ2-3
size: .
D: TRBD2
V: TRBV5-1
CDR3: CASSLGIAGLGDTQYF
DNA: TGCGCCAGCAGCTTGGGAATAGCGGGGTTGGGAGATACGCAGTATTTT

J: TRBJ2-1
size: .
D: TRBD2
V: TRBV28
CDR3: CASSLYSGVAYNEQFF
DNA: TGTGCCAGCAGTTTATATAGCGGGGTAGCCTACAATGAGCAGTTCTTC

J: TRBJ2-7
size: .
D: TRBD2
V: TRBV7-2
CDR3: CASTKGAGGPPYEQYF
DNA: TGTGCCAGCACCAAAGGTGCGGGAGGGCCACCTTACGAGCAGTACTTC

J: TRBJ2-5
size: .
D: TRBD2
V: TRBV5-1
CDR3: CASRFGGAEETQYF
DNA: TGCGCCAGCAGGTTCGGGGGGGCCGAAGAGACCCAGTACTTC

J: TRBJ2-7
size: .
D: .
V: TRBV19
CDR3: CASSIQYEQYF
DNA: TGTGCCAGTAGTATCCAATACGAGCAGTACTTC

J: TRBJ1-3
size: .
D: .
V: TRBV6-1
CDR3: CAGRGGATGNTIYF
DNA: TGTGCCGGAAGAGGGGGGGCCACTGGAAACACCATATATTTT

J: TRBJ1-6
size: few
D: .
V: TRBV5-6
CDR3: CASSLMSSYNSPLHF
DNA: TGTGCCAGCAGCTTGATGAGCTCCTATAATTCACCCCTCCACTTT

J: TRBJ2-3
size: .
D: TRBD2
V: TRBV14
CDR3: CASSQSSGGMMADTQYF
DNA: TGTGCCAGCAGCCAATCTAGCGGGGGTATGATGGCGGATACGCAGTATTTT

J: TRBJ2-1
size: .
D: TRBD2
V: TRBV6-5
CDR3: CASSYSMAGGWEQFF
DNA: TGTGCCAGCAGTTACTCGATGGCGGGAGGGTGGGAGCAGTTCTTC

J: TRBJ2-7
size: .
D: TRBD2
V: TRBV18
CDR3: CASSLAGEYEQYF
DNA: TGTGCCAGCTCCCTAGCGGGAGAATACGAGCAGTACTTC

J: TRBJ1-6
size: .
D: .
V: TRBV10-1
CDR3: CASSDGLSPLHF
DNA: TGCGCCAGCAGTGACGGTTTGTCACCCCTCCACTTT

J: TRBJ2-7
size: .
D: .
V: TRBV7-6
CDR3: CASSSRDLYEQYF
DNA: TGTGCCAGCAGCTCTCGGGACTTATACGAGCAGTACTTC

J: TRBJ2-3
size: .
D: .
V: TRBV10-1
CDR3: CASSATGHATTDTQYF
DNA: TGCGCCAGCAGTGCCACAGGACATGCAACGACAGATACGCAGTATTTT

J: TRBJ2-6
size: .
D: .
V: TRBV7-3
CDR3: CASSPRVSGANVLTF
DNA: TGTGCCAGCAGCCCCCGGGTTTCTGGGGCCAACGTCCTGACTTTC

J: TRBJ1-3
size: .
D: .
V: TRBV28
CDR3: CASSTGTHSGNTIYF
DNA: TGTGCCAGCTCCACGGGGACTCACTCTGGAAACACCATATATTTT

J: TRBJ1-1
size: .
D: .
V: TRBV18
CDR3: CASSPYFRGGEAFF
DNA: TGTGCCAGCTCACCTTACTTCAGGGGTGGTGAAGCTTTCTTT

J: TRBJ2-7
size: .
D: TRBD1
V: TRBV5-1
CDR3: CASSLGGQGADEQYF
DNA: TGCGCCAGCAGCTTGGGGGGACAGGGGGCCGACGAGCAGTACTTC

J: TRBJ2-7
size: .
D: .
V: TRBV7-8
CDR3: CASSLVKSSYEQYF
DNA: TGTGCCAGCAGCTTAGTAAAGAGCTCCTACGAGCAGTACTTC

J: TRBJ2-2
size: .
D: TRBD1
V: TRBV18
CDR3: CASSPTDRVPGELFF
DNA: TGTGCCAGCTCACCAACGGACAGGGTTCCCGGGGAGCTGTTTTTT

J: TRBJ2-7
size: once
D: TRBD2
V: TRBV18
CDR3: CASSPGLAGALGSYEQYF
DNA: TGTGCCAGCTCACCAGGACTAGCGGGGGCCTTAGGATCCTACGAGCAGTACTTC

J: TRBJ2-5
size: .
D: TRBD2
V: TRBV4-2
CDR3: CASSQGTSVKTQYF
DNA: TGTGCCAGCAGCCAAGGGACTAGCGTAAAGACCCAGTACTTC

J: TRBJ1-5
size: .
D: .
V: TRBV6-1
CDR3: CASSEAGGIYQPQHF
DNA: TGTGCCAGCAGTGAAGCAGGGGGTATCTATCAGCCCCAGCATTTT

J: TRBJ1-1
size: .
D: .
V: TRBV18
CDR3: CASSPMNTEAFF
DNA: TGTGCCAGCTCTCCCATGAACACTGAAGCTTTCTTT

J: TRBJ2-3
size: .
D: TRBD2
V: TRBV11-3
CDR3: CASSPGTSGSTQYF
DNA: TGTGCCAGCAGCCCGGGGACTAGCGGGAGCACGCAGTATTTT

J: TRBJ2-3
size: .
D: .
V: TRBV5-1
CDR3: CASSFAVSTDTQYF
DNA: TGCGCCAGCAGCTTCGCGGTTAGCACAGATACGCAGTATTTT

J: TRBJ2-7
size: .
D: TRBD2
V: TRBV7-9
CDR3: CASSPIAGDYEQYF
DNA: TGTGCCAGCAGCCCAATAGCGGGAGACTACGAGCAGTACTTC

J: TRBJ2-7
size: .
D: TRBD1
V: TRBV4-1
CDR3: CASSFPGQGTYEQYF
DNA: TGCGCCAGCAGCTTCCCGGGACAGGGAACCTACGAGCAGTACTTC

J: TRBJ2-1
size: .
D: .
V: TRBV30
CDR3: CAWSVEGPNEQFF
DNA: TGTGCCTGGAGTGTGGAGGGGCCCAATGAGCAGTTCTTC

J: TRBJ2-1
size: .
D: TRBD2
V: TRBV27
CDR3: CASSLAGDEQFF
DNA: TGTGCCAGTTCACTAGCGGGCGATGAGCAGTTCTTC

J: TRBJ2-5
size: .
D: TRBD2
V: TRBV2
CDR3: CASTGGLGRVETQYF
DNA: TGTGCCAGCACCGGGGGACTAGGGAGGGTGGAGACCCAGTACTTC

J: TRBJ1-1
size: .
D: TRBD1
V: TRBV5-1
CDR3: CASTALTGGATFF
DNA: TGCGCCAGCACCGCCCTGACAGGGGGCGCTACTTTCTTT

J: TRBJ1-4
size: .
D: .
V: TRBV28
CDR3: CASLSGEKLFF
DNA: TGTGCCAGCCTCTCGGGTGAAAAACTGTTTTTT

J: TRBJ2-1
size: .
D: .
V: TRBV9
CDR3: CASSVGDNEQFF
DNA: TGTGCCAGCAGCGTAGGAGACAATGAGCAGTTCTTC

J: TRBJ1-1
size: few
D: TRBD1
V: TRBV27
CDR3: CASSLDRGEAFF
DNA: TGTGCCAGCAGTTTGGACAGGGGTGAAGCTTTCTTT

J: TRBJ2-1
size: .
D: TRBD2
V: TRBV7-9
CDR3: CASSQTSGAGNEQFF
DNA: TGTGCCAGCAGCCAGACTAGCGGAGCCGGGAATGAGCAGTTCTTC

J: TRBJ2-7
size: .
D: TRBD2
V: TRBV6-5
CDR3: CASSSSSGSHYEQYF
DNA: TGTGCCAGCAGTTCTTCTAGCGGGAGTCACTACGAGCAGTACTTC

J: TRBJ2-1
size: .
D: TRBD1
V: TRBV7-8
CDR3: CASSLYYPGGNEQFF
DNA: TGTGCCAGCAGCTTATATTACCCAGGGGGCAATGAGCAGTTCTTC

J: TRBJ2-6
size: .
D: TRBD1
V: TRBV7-8
CDR3: CASSPTGTGRSNVLTF
DNA: TGTGCCAGCAGCCCAACCGGGACAGGAAGATCCAACGTCCTGACTTTC

J: TRBJ2-7
size: .
D: .
V: TRBV27
CDR3: CASSLQGPYEQYF
DNA: TGTGCCAGCAGTTTACAGGGCCCCTACGAGCAGTACTTC

J: TRBJ2-3
size: .
D: .
V: TRBV2
CDR3: CASSDRASTDTQYF
DNA: TGTGCCAGCAGTGACAGGGCAAGCACAGATACGCAGTATTTT

J: TRBJ1-2
size: .
D: TRBD1
V: TRBV5-1
CDR3: CASSAIQGAEGYTF
DNA: TGCGCCAGCAGCGCCATACAGGGGGCAGAAGGCTACACCTTC

J: TRBJ2-3
size: .
D: TRBD2
V: TRBV9
CDR3: CASSTRGLAGTVRDTQYF
DNA: TGTGCCAGCAGCACCAGAGGCCTAGCGGGGACGGTTAGAGATACGCAGTATTTT

J: TRBJ2-1
size: .
D: TRBD2
V: TRBV5-1
CDR3: CASHMTSGGRLHEQFF
DNA: TGCGCCAGCCACATGACTAGCGGGGGTAGATTGCATGAGCAGTTCTTC

J: TRBJ2-3
size: .
D: .
V: TRBV6-6
CDR3: CASSDSDTQYF
DNA: TGTGCCAGCAGCGACAGCGATACGCAGTATTTT

J: TRBJ1-5
size: once
D: TRBD1
V: TRBV30
CDR3: CAWSRDRDVFSNQPQHF
DNA: TGTGCCTGGAGTCGGGACAGGGACGTCTTTAGCAATCAGCCCCAGCATTTT

J: TRBJ2-5
size: .
D: TRBD2
V: TRBV30
CDR3: CAWLPGLGGSETQYF
DNA: TGTGCCTGGTTACCGGGACTAGGGGGTTCCGAGACCCAGTACTTC

J: TRBJ1-5
size: .
D: TRBD1
V: TRBV19
CDR3: CASSIEGTGNQPQHF
DNA: TGTGCCAGTAGTATAGAGGGGACAGGGAATCAGCCCCAGCATTTT

J: TRBJ2-7
size: .
D: TRBD1
V: TRBV19
CDR3: CASSIFGTGTREQYF
DNA: TGTGCCAGTAGTATTTTTGGGACAGGGACTCGCGAGCAGTACTTC

J: TRBJ2-3
size: few
D: TRBD2
V: TRBV28
CDR3: CASRTSGGADTQYF
DNA: TGTGCCAGCAGAACTAGCGGGGGAGCAGATACGCAGTATTTT

J: TRBJ2-7
size: .
D: TRBD2
V: TRBV10-3
CDR3: CAISPSGYEQYF
DNA: TGTGCCATCAGTCCTAGCGGTTACGAGCAGTACTTC

J: TRBJ1-2
size: .
D: .
V: TRBV18
CDR3: CASSPEAGLGYTF
DNA: TGTGCCAGCTCACCAGAGGCAGGGCTTGGCTACACCTTC

J: TRBJ1-1
size: .
D: TRBD1
V: TRBV6-5
CDR3: CASSPTGGGTEAFF
DNA: TGTGCCAGCAGTCCTACAGGGGGAGGCACTGAAGCTTTCTTT

J: TRBJ1-1
size: .
D: .
V: TRBV28
CDR3: CASSSRGVDTEAFF
DNA: TGTGCCAGCAGTTCCCGGGGGGTGGACACTGAAGCTTTCTTT